One and the same sample provided the 28 T cell receptor beta chains below, sequenced in a study of ipilimumab plus nivolumab after autologous stem cell transplantation. Using immunoSEQ multiplex PCR, the repertoire was profiled, and TCRdb retains in-frame clones only, with some absent. The data hold about 1,700 clones, with about 76% observed a single time. Sequenced material: PBMCs, taken in a trial of ipilimumab plus nivolumab as post-transplant consolidation. These receptors were obtained from a female donor with multiple myeloma.

This chain's CDR3 is CASSLPQGGAFF. DNA of the CDR3: TGTGCCAGCAGTTTACCTCAGGGGGGAGCTTTCTTT. V gene TRBV27 combines with J gene TRBJ1-1; 7 positions agree with TRBD1. Germline-derived CDR1 and CDR2 are MNHEY and SMNVEV (reference sequence). CDR3 length equals 12 residues. V lost 2 bases, J lost 10 bases, and 4 bases stayed unmatched.

V is TRBV5-4 and J is TRBJ2-2; no clear D gene. V gave up 4 bases and J gave up 2 bases, with 6 bases separating them. CDR3 length equals 13 residues. The germline V gene has CDR1 SGHNT and CDR2 YYREEE (reference sequence). In DNA form, the CDR3 reads TGTGCCAGCAGCACCCATAACACCGGGGAGCTGTTTTTT. Encoded protein: CASSTHNTGELFF.

In regard to this clone: At one of its ends the junction is not consistent with the germline gene, which may arise from a read error. This chain connects TRBV5-3 to TRBJ2-7, with no clear D. TRBV5-3 is recorded as an ORF, its role being uncertain. This CDR3 spans 13 amino acids. The CDR3 here is CASSLASENEQYF. Here the CDR3 DNA reads TGTGCCAGCAGCTTGGCCTCGGAAAACGAGCAGTACTTC.

In DNA form, the CDR3 reads TGTGCCAGCACCATGGGACTAGCGGGCACAGATACGCAGTATTTT. This codes for CASTMGLAGTDTQYF. The J gene is TRBJ2-3, the V gene TRBV2; TRBD2 matches 11 bases. Looked up from germline, CDR1 is SNHLY and CDR2 is FYNNEI. CDR3 size: 15 residues. The V and J ends lost 7 bases and 1 base, in that order; junction bases with no gene match: 4.

The V gene is TRBV7-9, the J gene TRBJ2-6; 12 bases align to TRBD1. The CDR3 consists of 19 residues. The V and J ends lost 5 bases and 2 bases, in that order; junction bases with no gene match: 10. Germline V lookup: CDR1 SEHNR, CDR2 FQNEAQ (reference sequence). CDR3 amino acids: CASSPPAGTGGAGANVLTF. The CDR3 bases are TGTGCCAGCAGCCCCCCGGCCGGGACAGGGGGCGCTGGGGCCAACGTCCTGACTTTC.

CDR3 sequence reads: CANSLGLHYEQYF. The CDR3 DNA reads as TGTGCCAACAGCCTAGGACTTCACTACGAGCAGTACTTC. J is TRBJ2-7 and V is TRBV28, with D perhaps TRBD2 (5 bases). The CDR3 length is 13 residues. CDR1 is MDHEN, CDR2 SYDVKM, per germline. Trimming removed 10 bases at V and 3 bases at J, with 16 bases between.

A single count supports this clone. V and J are TRBV27 and TRBJ1-2; D possibly corresponds to TRBD1 (5 bases). V dropped 6 bases and J dropped 4 bases, with 9 bases sitting between them. The CDR3 has 12 amino acids. Germline CDR1 is MNHEY and CDR2 is SMNVEV (reference sequence). CDR3 sequence (DNA): TGTGCCAGCAGCAGGGAGGGCTATGGCTACACCTTC. Protein product: CASSREGYGYTF.

The chain couples TRBV30 to TRBJ1-5; D remains unclear. Germline-derived CDR1 and CDR2 are GTSNPN and SVGIG (reference sequence). This CDR3 is built from 16 residues. V was trimmed by 2 bases and J by 2 bases, leaving 16 bases between them. The CDR3 DNA follows: TGTGCCTGGAGTAAAGGGAGGGTGAATGGCAATCAGCCCCAGCATTTT. Translating it yields CAWSKGRVNGNQPQHF.

The gene calls are TRBV5-1 and TRBJ2-5; D tentatively fits TRBD1 or TRBD2 (5 bases each). CDR1 and CDR2 (germline): SGHRS, YFSETQ. Deletions cut 2 bases from V and 4 bases from J, with 15 bases between. CDR3 size: 15 residues. The CDR3 DNA follows: TGCGCCAGCAGCTTCGGGACCCAATCGGGAGAGACCCAGTACTTC. Residues: CASSFGTQSGETQYF. Drawing the rest from reference TRBV5-1 and TRBJ2-5, the complete variable domain is KAGVTQTPRYLIKTRGQQVTLSCSPISGHRSVSWYQQTPGQGLQFLFEYFSETQRNKGNFPGRFSGRQFSNSRSEMNVSTLELGDSALYLCASSFGTQSGETQYFGPGTRLLVL.

V usage is TRBV9 and J usage is TRBJ2-3; D uncertain. In germline, CDR1 is SGDLS, CDR2 YYNGEE. Deletions cut 1 base from V and 0 bases from J, with 9 bases between. The CDR3 spans 15 residues. CDR3 coding DNA: TGTGCCAGCAGCGTATTTACAAGAAGCACAGATACGCAGTATTTT. Encoded protein: CASSVFTRSTDTQYF.

The chain employs TRBV25-1 and TRBJ2-3, with unresolved D. Germline loops: CDR1 MGHDK, CDR2 SYGVNS. CDR3 length: 14 amino acids. CDR3 in amino acids: CAAKSPGWTDTQYF. The DNA of the CDR3 is TGTGCAGCGAAAAGTCCCGGATGGACAGATACGCAGTATTTT.

Only a few counts were recorded for this clone. The CDR3 nucleotides are TGTGCCAGCAGCCCCGATAGCGGGAGGAAGGAATACAATGAGCAGTTCTTC. Its protein is CASSPDSGRKEYNEQFF. V and J are TRBV21-1 and TRBJ2-1; the D call of TRBD2 is as the table states it, not checked on the DNA. TRBV21-1 is termed a pseudogene. The CDR3 contains 17 residues.

The gene calls are TRBV28 and TRBJ2-3; D gene uncertain. Per germline, CDR1 MDHEN and CDR2 SYDVKM. V shed 5 bases and J shed 2 bases, with 14 bases lying between them. The CDR3 length is 15 residues. The DNA of the CDR3 is TGTGCCAGCAGTCTCCCGAGTGAACTCACAGATACGCAGTATTTT. Amino acid sequence: CASSLPSELTDTQYF.

The chain employs TRBV4-2 and TRBJ2-7; possible D gene TRBD1, 5 bases. V was trimmed by 5 bases and J by 0 bases, leaving 11 bases between them. CDR1 LGHNA and CDR2 YNFKEQ come from the germline V gene. This CDR3 is 14 amino acids long. The CDR3 here is CASSGQGTSYEQYF. CDR3 DNA sequence: TGTGCCAGCAGCGGTCAGGGAACCTCCTACGAGCAGTACTTC.

V usage is TRBV5-4 and J usage is TRBJ2-3, with TRBD1 identical over 12 bases. V gave up 5 bases and J gave up 3 bases; unmatched junction bases: 1. Germline-derived CDR1 and CDR2 are SGHNT and YYREEE (reference sequence). This CDR3 spans 14 amino acids. DNA for the CDR3: TGTGCCAGCAGGGGACAGGGGGCTACAGATACGCAGTATTTT. This encodes CASRGQGATDTQYF.

The rearrangement links TRBV7-3 to TRBJ2-7; tentatively, D is TRBD1 (5 bases). The germline V and J ends were trimmed by 5 bases and 5 bases, with 16 bases remaining between them. There are 14 residues in the CDR3. Germline values: CDR1 SGHTA, CDR2 FQGTGA. Here the CDR3 DNA reads TGTGCCAGCAGCATGACAGAAAGCTTCCACGAGCAGTACTTC. It is translated as CASSMTESFHEQYF.

The V call is TRBV30, the J call TRBJ2-7, with 9 bases matching TRBD1. Germline loops: CDR1 GTSNPN, CDR2 SVGIG (reference sequence). Trimming removed 5 bases from V and 6 bases from J; junction bases left unmatched: 8. CDR3 size: 13 residues. The CDR3: CAWARDRVSEQYF. DNA of the CDR3: TGTGCCTGGGCTCGGGACAGGGTGTCCGAGCAGTACTTC.

Only one count was recorded for this clone. The gene calls are TRBV28 and TRBJ1-2; D not resolved. The CDR3 loop spans 12 amino acids. Germline V CDR1 and CDR2: MDHEN, SYDVKM. Trimming removed 2 bases at V and 4 bases at J, with 5 bases between. Here the CDR3 reads CASSLRRYGYTF. CDR3 sequence (DNA): TGTGCCAGCAGTTTAAGGCGCTATGGCTACACCTTC.

This rearrangement joins TRBV6-5 to TRBJ2-3; no firm D call. The germline gives CDR1 MNHEY, CDR2 SVGAGI. V lost 10 bases and J 4 bases, leaving 12 bases between the germline ends. This CDR3 spans 12 amino acids. CDR3 loop: CATYRIPDTQYF. The CDR3 DNA is TGTGCCACCTACAGAATCCCAGATACGCAGTATTTT.

This clone occurred once. The chain couples TRBV7-3 to TRBJ2-7; D might be TRBD1 (5 bases). The germline CDR1 and CDR2 sequences are SGHTA and FQGTGA. There are 14 residues in the CDR3. The ends were cut back, 2 bases at V and 2 bases at J, with 10 bases in the middle. CDR3 coding DNA: TGTGCCAGCAGCTTAGGACACGGACCCTACGAGCAGTACTTC. Its protein product is CASSLGHGPYEQYF.

This clone was recorded only once. This chain links TRBV27 with TRBJ1-2; D is uncertain. The CDR3 is 16 residues long. V was trimmed by 5 bases and J by 1 base, leaving 17 bases between them. Germline loops: CDR1 MNHEY, CDR2 SMNVEV (reference sequence). The CDR3 is CASSPNYPADNYGYTF. In DNA form, the CDR3 reads TGTGCCAGCAGTCCTAACTACCCGGCGGATAACTATGGCTACACCTTC.

The rearrangement joins TRBV10-2 to TRBJ2-1; TRBD1 is a possible D gene (5 bases). The CDR3 covers 13 residues. V lost 8 bases, J lost 5 bases, and 13 bases lay in between. CDR1 is WSHSY, CDR2 SAAADI, per germline. The DNA for the CDR3 is TGCGCCAGCTACCAGGGTGTCCACAATGAGCAGTTCTTC. Translation gives CASYQGVHNEQFF.

The rearrangement uses TRBV5-6 and TRBJ1-2, with a weak D call TRBD1 (6 bases). V lost 4 bases, J lost 5 bases, and 12 bases lay in between. The CDR3 has 13 amino acids. Germline lookup yields CDR1 SGHDT and CDR2 YYEEEE. CDR3 DNA: TGTGCCAGCAGCGGCCCACAGGGTTATGGCTACACCTTC. This gives the protein CASSGPQGYGYTF.

The chain uses TRBV20-1 and TRBJ2-5; 8 bases map to TRBD1. Germline loops: CDR1 DFQATT, CDR2 SNEGSKA (reference sequence). V shed 6 bases and J 12 bases; nucleotides not matched to a gene: 6. The CDR3 covers 10 residues. The CDR3 DNA sequence: TGCAGTGCCCGGATGGACAGGGAGTACTTC. Residues: CSARMDREYF.

The chain has TRBV29-1 and TRBJ1-1; D remains unclear. Looked up from germline, CDR1 is SQVTM and CDR2 is ANQGSEA. The CDR3 totals 13 residues. CDR3 coding DNA: TGCCCCCCGGGAGGAGGGAAAAACACTGAAGCTTTCTTT. Its translation: CPPGGGKNTEAFF.

CDR3 sequence (DNA): TGTGCCAGCAGCCCGGGGGGGGGACCCTCTGGAAACACCATATATTTT. As protein: CASSPGGGPSGNTIYF. The gene calls are TRBV5-6 and TRBJ1-3, with a tentative D call TRBD1 (5 bases). Germline values: CDR1 SGHDT, CDR2 YYEEEE. The CDR3 sequence is 16 residues long. Trimming stripped 4 bases from V and 0 bases from J, with 14 bases between. The full variable domain, completed using reference TRBV5-6 and TRBJ1-3, is DAGVTQSPTHLIKTRGQQVTLRCSPKSGHDTVSWYQQALGQGPQFIFQYYEEEERQRGNFPDRFSGHQFPNYSSELNVNALLLGDSALYLCASSPGGGPSGNTIYFGEGSWLTVV.

The chain carries TRBV7-3 and TRBJ2-7, with D perhaps matching TRBD2 (5 bases). The CDR3 covers 12 residues. The ends were cut back, 4 bases at V and 5 bases at J, with 9 bases in the middle. Per the germline V gene, CDR1 is SGHTA and CDR2 is FQGTGA. The DNA for the CDR3 is TGTGCCAGCAGCTGGACTGGGGACGAGCAGTACTTC. It translates to CASSWTGDEQYF.

This clone has just a few counts. The chain uses TRBV28 and TRBJ2-5; 8 nucleotides align to TRBD1. V gave up 5 bases and J gave up 5 bases; unmatched junction bases: 10. The CDR3 totals 15 residues. Germline assignment: CDR1 MDHEN and CDR2 SYDVKM. DNA of the CDR3: TGTGCCAGCAGTCTTAACAGGGGGGTCTTCGAGACCCAGTACTTC. Translation: CASSLNRGVFETQYF.